The text below deals with one T cell receptor (beta chain). The sample comes from a study of blood T cell repertoires in COVID-19. In the study overall: Donors in the United States, Italy and Spain gave samples during acute or convalescent COVID-19. Sample material is recorded as cDNA or gDNA derived from T cells, B-cell-depleted T cells, or PBMCs.

Per the study methods: Reference gene primers were amplified, and this amplification served to estimate nucleated cell counts. The table came from immunoSEQ multiplex PCR; TCRdb's copy has only in-frame clones and leaves some out. Clone size and V and J calls were adopted from that table, with D and trimming inferred from the DNA. Of about 270,000 clones listed, about 83% were seen once; the top ten hold 5.5% to 6.5%. CDR1 is MDHEN, CDR2 SYDVKM, per germline. The V segment lost 3 bases and the J segment 1 base; nucleotides outside the gene matches: 10. The CDR3 is 17 residues long. Patients from Seattle were sampled longitudinally, starting during active infection.

The sample comprised peripheral blood. This TCR came from a woman of 80 years or more with COVID-19, enrolled during active disease. This sequence joins TRBV28 and TRBJ2-7; TRBD1 matches 9 bases. In nucleotides, the CDR3 is TGTGCCAGCAGTTTCGACCGGAGGGGACAGGGATCCTACGAGCAGTACTTC. Protein: CASSFDRRGQGSYEQYF.